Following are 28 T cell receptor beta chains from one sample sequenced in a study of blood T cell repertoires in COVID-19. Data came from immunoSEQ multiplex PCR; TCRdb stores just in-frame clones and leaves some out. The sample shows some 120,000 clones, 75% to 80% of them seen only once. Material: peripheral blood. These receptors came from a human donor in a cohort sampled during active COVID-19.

Here the CDR3 DNA reads TGTGCCAGCAGCTTAGCTGCACCGGAGGGCACTGAAGCTTTCTTT. It translates to CASSLAAPEGTEAFF. The genes are TRBV7-9 and TRBJ1-1; no clear D gene. This CDR3 comprises 15 residues. V was cut by 0 bases and J by 4 bases, with 12 bases left in between. Germline CDR1 and CDR2: SEHNR and FQNEAQ (reference sequence).

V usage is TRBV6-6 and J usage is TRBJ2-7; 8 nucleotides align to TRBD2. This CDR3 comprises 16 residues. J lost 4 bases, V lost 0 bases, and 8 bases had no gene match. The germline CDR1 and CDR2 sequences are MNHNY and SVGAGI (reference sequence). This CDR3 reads CASSYSTGGPAYEQYF. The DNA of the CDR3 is TGTGCCAGCAGTTACTCGACGGGAGGGCCTGCGTACGAGCAGTACTTC.

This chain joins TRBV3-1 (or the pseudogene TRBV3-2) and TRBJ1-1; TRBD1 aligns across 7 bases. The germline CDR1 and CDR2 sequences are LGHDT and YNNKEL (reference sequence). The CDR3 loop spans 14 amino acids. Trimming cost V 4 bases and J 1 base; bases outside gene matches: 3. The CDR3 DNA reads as TGTGCCAGCAGCCGGGGACAGACGAACACTGAAGCTTTCTTT. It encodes CASSRGQTNTEAFF.

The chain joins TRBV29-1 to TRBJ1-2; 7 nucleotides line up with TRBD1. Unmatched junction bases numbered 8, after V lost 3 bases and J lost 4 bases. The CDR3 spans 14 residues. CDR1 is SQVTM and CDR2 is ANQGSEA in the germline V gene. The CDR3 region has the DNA TGCAGCGTTGAGGACCGGGACAGAGGCTATGGCTACACCTTC. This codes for CSVEDRDRGYGYTF.

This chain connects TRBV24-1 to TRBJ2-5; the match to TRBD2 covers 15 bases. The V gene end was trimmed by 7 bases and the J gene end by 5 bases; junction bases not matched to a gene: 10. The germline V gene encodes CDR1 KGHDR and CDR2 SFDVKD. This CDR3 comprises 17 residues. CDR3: CATSHGTSGRKGETQYF. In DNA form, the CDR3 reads TGTGCCACCAGCCACGGGACTAGCGGGAGGAAGGGGGAGACCCAGTACTTC.

The CDR3 DNA reads as TGCGCCAGCAGCCAAGGTTTTATGTCAGACTATGGCTACACCTTC. Protein sequence: CASSQGFMSDYGYTF. The J gene is TRBJ1-2, the V gene TRBV4-1; D is ambiguous. CDR1 is MGHRA, CDR2 YSYEKL, per germline. Trimming shortened V by 1 base and J by 3 bases, and 12 bases separated the two germline ends. The CDR3 loop spans 15 amino acids.

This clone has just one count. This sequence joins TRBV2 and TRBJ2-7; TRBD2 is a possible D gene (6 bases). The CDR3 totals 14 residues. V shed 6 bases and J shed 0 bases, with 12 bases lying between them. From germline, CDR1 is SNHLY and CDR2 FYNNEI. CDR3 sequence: CASSSGSLSYEQYF. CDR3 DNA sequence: TGTGCCAGCAGCAGCGGGTCCCTCTCCTACGAGCAGTACTTC.

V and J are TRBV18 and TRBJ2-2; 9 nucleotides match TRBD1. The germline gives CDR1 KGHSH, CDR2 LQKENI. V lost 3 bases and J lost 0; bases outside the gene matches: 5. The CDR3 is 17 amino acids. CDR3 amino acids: CASSPAGQGTNTGELFF. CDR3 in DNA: TGTGCCAGCTCACCCGCCGGACAGGGGACGAACACCGGGGAGCTGTTTTTT.

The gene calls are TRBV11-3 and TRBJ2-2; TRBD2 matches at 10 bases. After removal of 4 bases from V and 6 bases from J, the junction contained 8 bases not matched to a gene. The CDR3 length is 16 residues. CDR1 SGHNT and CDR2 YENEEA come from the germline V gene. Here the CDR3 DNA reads TGTGCCAGCAGCTGGGAGGGTAGCGGGAGGCCCGGGGAGCTGTTTTTT. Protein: CASSWEGSGRPGELFF.

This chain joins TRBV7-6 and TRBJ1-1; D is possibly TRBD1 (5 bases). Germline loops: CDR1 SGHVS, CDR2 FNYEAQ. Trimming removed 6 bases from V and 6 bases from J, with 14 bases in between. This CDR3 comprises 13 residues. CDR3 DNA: TGTGCCAGCAGTTCCAGCGGGGCCGCTGAAGCTTTCTTT. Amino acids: CASSSSGAAEAFF. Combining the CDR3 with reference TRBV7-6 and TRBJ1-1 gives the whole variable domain GAGVSQSPRYKVTKRGQDVALRCDPISGHVSLYWYRQALGQGPEFLTYFNYEAQQDKSGLPNDRFSAERPEGSISTLTIQRTEQRDSAMYRCASSSSGAAEAFFGQGTRLTVV.

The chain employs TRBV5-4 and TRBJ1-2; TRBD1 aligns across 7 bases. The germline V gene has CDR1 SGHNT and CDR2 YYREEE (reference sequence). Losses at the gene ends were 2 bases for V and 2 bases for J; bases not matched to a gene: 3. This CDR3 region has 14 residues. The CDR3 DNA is TGTGCCAGCAGCTTAGGGGGCAAGAACTATGGCTACACCTTC. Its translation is CASSLGGKNYGYTF.

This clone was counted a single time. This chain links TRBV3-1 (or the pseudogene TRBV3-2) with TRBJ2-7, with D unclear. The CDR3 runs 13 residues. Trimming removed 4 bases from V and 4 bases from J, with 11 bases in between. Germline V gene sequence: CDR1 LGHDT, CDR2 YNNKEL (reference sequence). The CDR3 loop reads CASSPDIYYEQYF. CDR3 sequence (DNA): TGTGCCAGCAGCCCCGACATATATTACGAGCAGTACTTC.

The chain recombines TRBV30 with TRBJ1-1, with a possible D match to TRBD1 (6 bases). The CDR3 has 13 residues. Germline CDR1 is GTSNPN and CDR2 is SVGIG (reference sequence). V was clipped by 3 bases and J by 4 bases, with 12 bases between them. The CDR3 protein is CAWSPGTSTEAFF. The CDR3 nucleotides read TGTGCCTGGAGCCCCGGGACAAGCACTGAAGCTTTCTTT.

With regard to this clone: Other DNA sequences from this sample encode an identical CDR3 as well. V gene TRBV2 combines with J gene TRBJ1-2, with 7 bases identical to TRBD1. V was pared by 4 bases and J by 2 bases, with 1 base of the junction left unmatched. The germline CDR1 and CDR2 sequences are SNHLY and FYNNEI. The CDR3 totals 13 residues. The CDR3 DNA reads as TGTGCCAGCAGTGGGGACAGCAACTATGGCTACACCTTC. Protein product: CASSGDSNYGYTF.

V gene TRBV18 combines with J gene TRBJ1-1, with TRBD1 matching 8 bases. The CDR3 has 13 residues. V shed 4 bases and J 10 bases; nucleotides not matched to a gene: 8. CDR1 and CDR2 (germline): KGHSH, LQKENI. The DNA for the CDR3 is TGTGCCAGCTCACACCCGGACAGGGCGGCAGCTTTCTTT. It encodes CASSHPDRAAAFF.

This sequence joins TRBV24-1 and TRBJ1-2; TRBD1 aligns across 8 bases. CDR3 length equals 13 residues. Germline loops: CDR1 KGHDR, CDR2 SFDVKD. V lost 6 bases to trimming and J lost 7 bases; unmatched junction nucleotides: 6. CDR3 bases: TGTGCCACCAGTACCGGACAGGGTAGTGGCTACACCTTC. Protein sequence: CATSTGQGSGYTF.

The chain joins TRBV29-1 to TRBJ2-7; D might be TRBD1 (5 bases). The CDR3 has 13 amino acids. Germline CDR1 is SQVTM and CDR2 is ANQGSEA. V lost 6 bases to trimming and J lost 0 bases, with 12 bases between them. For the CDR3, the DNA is TGCAGCGTGGTAAACAGGTTCTCCTACGAGCAGTACTTC. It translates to CSVVNRFSYEQYF.

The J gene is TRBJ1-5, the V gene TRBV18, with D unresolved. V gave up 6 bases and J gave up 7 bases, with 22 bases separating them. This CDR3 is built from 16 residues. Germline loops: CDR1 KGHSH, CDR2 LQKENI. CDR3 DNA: TGTGCCAGCTCCCTTGGCCCGCGGGTAGCGGACCAGCCCCAGCATTTT. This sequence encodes CASSLGPRVADQPQHF.

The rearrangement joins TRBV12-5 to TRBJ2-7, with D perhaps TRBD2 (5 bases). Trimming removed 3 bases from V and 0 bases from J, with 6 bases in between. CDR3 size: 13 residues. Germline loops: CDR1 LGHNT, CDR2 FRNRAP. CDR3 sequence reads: CASGFSVSYEQYF. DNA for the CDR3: TGTGCTAGTGGTTTTAGCGTCTCCTACGAGCAGTACTTC.

Written as DNA, the CDR3 is TGTGCCAGCAGTTACACGGGTCGCTACGAGCAGTACTTC. This translates into CASSYTGRYEQYF. The V call is TRBV28, the J call TRBJ2-7; D remains ambiguous. V gave up 4 bases and J gave up 3 bases, with 10 bases separating them. CDR3 size: 13 residues. Germline lookup yields CDR1 MDHEN and CDR2 SYDVKM.

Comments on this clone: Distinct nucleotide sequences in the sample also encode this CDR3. The CDR3 loop is CASSSSVSYEQYF. The CDR3 nucleotides read TGTGCCAGCAGTTCTAGCGTCTCCTACGAGCAGTACTTC. The chain combines TRBV28 with TRBJ2-7; maybe TRBD2 (6 bases). There are 13 residues in the CDR3. Germline assignment: CDR1 MDHEN and CDR2 SYDVKM. V lost 4 bases and J lost 0, with 7 bases in between.

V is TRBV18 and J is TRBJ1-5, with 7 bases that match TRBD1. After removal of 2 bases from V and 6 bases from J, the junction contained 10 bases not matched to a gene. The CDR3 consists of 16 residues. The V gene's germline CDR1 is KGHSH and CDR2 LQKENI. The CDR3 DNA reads TGTGCCAGCTCACCAACGGGTGCCTACAGGGGTCAGCCCCAGCATTTT. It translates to CASSPTGAYRGQPQHF.

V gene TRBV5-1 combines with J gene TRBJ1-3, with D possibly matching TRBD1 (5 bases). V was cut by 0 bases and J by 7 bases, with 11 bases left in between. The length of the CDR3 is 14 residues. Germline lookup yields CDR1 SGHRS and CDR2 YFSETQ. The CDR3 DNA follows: TGCGCCAGCAGCTTGGGGGGCTTTCGGAACACCATATATTTT. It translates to CASSLGGFRNTIYF.

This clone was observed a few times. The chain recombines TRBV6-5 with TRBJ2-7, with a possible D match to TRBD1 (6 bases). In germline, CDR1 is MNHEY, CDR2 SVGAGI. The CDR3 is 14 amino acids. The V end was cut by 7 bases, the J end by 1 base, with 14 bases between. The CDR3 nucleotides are TGTGCCAGCAAGGAGGACAGTTCTTCCTACGAGCAGTACTTC. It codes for CASKEDSSSYEQYF.

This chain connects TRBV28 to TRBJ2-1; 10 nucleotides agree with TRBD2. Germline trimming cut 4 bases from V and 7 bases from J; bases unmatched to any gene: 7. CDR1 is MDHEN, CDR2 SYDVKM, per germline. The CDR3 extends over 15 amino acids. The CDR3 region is CASSYSGRIRNEQFF. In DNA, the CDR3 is TGTGCCAGCAGTTATAGCGGGAGGATTAGGAATGAGCAGTTCTTC.

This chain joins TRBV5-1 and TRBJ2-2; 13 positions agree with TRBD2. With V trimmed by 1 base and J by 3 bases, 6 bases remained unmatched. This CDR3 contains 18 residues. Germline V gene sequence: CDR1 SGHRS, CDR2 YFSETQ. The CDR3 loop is CASSLPTSGGAYTGELFF. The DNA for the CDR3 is TGCGCCAGCAGCTTGCCTACTAGCGGGGGGGCTTACACCGGGGAGCTGTTTTTT.

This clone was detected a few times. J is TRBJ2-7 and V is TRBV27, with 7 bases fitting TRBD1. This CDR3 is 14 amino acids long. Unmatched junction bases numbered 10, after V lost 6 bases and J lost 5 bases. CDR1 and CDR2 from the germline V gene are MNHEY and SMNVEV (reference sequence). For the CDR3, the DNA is TGTGCCAGCAGCTTACAAAGGACAGGCGACGAGCAGTACTTC. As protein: CASSLQRTGDEQYF.

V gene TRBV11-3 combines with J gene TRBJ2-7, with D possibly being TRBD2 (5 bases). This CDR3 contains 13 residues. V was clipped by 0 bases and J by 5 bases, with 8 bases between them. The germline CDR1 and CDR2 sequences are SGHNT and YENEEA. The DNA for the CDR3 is TGTGCCAGCAGCTTAGACAGCGGAGACGAGCAGTACTTC. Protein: CASSLDSGDEQYF.